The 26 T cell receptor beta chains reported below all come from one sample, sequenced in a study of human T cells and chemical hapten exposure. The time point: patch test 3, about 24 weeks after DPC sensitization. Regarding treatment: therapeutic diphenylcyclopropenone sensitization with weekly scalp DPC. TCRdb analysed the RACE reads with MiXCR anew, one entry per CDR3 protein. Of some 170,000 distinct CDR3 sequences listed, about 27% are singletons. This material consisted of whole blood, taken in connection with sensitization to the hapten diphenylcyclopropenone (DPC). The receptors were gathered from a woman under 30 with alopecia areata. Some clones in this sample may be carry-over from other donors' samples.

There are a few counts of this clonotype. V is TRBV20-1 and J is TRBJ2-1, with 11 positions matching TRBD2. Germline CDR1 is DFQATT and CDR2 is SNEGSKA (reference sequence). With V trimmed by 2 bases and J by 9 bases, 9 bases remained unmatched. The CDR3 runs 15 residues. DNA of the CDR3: TGCAGTGCTAGACCCCTAGCGGGAGGAATGGGTGAGCAGTTCTTC. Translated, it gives CSARPLAGGMGEQFF.

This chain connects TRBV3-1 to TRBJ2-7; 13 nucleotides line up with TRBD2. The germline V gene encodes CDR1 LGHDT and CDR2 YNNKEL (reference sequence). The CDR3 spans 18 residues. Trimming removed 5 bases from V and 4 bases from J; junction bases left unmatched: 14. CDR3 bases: TGTGCCAGCAGCTTTGGACGGACTAGCGGGAGCCGGAAATACGAGCAGTACTTC. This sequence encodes CASSFGRTSGSRKYEQYF.

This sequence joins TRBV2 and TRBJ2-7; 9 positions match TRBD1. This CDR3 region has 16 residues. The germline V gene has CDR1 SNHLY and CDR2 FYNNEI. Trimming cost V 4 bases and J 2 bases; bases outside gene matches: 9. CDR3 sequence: CASSGVGTGTPYEQYF. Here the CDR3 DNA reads TGTGCCAGCAGTGGGGTAGGGACAGGGACCCCCTACGAGCAGTACTTC.

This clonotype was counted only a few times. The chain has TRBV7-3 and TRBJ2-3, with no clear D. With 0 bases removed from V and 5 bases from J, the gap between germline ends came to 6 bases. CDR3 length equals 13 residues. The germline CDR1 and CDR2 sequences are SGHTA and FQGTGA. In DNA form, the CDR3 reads TGTGCCAGCAGCTTAACGAAAGTAGATACGCAGTATTTT. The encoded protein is CASSLTKVDTQYF.

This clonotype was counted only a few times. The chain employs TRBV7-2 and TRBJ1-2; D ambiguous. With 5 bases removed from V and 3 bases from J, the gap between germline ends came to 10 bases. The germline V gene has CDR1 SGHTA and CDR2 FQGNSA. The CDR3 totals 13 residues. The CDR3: CASSEDLDYGYTF. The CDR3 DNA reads TGTGCCAGCAGCGAGGATTTGGACTATGGCTACACCTTC.

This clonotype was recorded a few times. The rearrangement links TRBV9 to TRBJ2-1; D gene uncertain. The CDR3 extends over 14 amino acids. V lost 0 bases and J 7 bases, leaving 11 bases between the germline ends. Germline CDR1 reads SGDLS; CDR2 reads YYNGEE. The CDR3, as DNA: TGTGCCAGCAGCGTAGGAGGACGGGTTAATGAGCAGTTCTTC. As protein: CASSVGGRVNEQFF.

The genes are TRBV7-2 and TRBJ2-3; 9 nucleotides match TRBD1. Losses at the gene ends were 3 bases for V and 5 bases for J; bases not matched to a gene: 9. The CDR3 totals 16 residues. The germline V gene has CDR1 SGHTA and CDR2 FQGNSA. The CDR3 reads CASSFRDRVLLDTQYF. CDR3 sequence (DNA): TGTGCCAGCAGCTTCCGGGACAGGGTGCTTTTAGATACGCAGTATTTT.

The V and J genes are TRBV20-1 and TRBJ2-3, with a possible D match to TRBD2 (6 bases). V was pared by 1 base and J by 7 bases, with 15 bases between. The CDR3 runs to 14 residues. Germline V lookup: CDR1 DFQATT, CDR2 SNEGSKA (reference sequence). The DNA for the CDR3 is TGCAGTGCTAGAGCGGGGGTACTGTTATATACGCAGTATTTT. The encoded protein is CSARAGVLLYTQYF.

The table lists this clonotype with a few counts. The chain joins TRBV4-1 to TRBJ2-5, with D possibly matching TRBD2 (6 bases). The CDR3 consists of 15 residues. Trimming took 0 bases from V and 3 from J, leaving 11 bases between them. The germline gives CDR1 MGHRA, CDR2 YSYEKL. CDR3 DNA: TGCGCCAGCAGCCAAGAGCGGGGCCCCAAAGAGACCCAGTACTTC. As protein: CASSQERGPKETQYF.

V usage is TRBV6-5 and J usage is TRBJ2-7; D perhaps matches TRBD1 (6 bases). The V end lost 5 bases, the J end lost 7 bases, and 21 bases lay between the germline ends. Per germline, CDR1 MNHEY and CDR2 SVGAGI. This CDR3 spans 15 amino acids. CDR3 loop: CASSPLRGSAGEQYF. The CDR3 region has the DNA TGTGCCAGCAGTCCCCTCAGGGGTTCGGCTGGGGAGCAGTACTTC.

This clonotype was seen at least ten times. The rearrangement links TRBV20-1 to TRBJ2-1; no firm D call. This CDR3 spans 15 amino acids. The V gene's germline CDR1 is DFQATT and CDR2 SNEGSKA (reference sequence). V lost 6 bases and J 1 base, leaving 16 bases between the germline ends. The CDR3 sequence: CSARTLADSYNEQFF. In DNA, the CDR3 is TGCAGTGCAAGGACCTTGGCGGATTCCTACAATGAGCAGTTCTTC.

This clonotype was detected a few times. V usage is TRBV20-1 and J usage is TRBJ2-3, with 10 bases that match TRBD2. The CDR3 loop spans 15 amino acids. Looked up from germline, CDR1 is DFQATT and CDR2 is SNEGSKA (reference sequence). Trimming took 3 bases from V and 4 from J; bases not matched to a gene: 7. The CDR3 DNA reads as TGCAGTGCTAGTGTCCTAGCGGGGGCCCCAGATACGCAGTATTTT. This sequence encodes CSASVLAGAPDTQYF.

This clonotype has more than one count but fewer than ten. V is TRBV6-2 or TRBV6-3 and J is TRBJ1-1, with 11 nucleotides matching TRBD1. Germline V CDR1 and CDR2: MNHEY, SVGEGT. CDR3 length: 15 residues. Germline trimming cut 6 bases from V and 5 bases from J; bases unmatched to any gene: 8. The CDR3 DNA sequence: TGTGCCAGCAGACCCGACGGGACAGGGGGGACTGAAGCTTTCTTT. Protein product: CASRPDGTGGTEAFF.

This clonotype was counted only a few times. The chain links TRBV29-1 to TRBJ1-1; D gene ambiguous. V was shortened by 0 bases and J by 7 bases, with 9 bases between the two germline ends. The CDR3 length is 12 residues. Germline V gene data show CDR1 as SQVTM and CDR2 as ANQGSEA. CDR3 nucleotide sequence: TGCAGCGTTGAAGATCACGGGATTGAAGCTTTCTTT. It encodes CSVEDHGIEAFF.

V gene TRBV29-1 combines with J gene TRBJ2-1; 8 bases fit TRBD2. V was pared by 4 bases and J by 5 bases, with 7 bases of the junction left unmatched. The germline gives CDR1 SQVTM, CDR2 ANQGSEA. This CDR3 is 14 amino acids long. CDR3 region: CSVGSGSIDNEQFF. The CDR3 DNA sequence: TGCAGCGTTGGGAGCGGGAGTATCGACAATGAGCAGTTCTTC.

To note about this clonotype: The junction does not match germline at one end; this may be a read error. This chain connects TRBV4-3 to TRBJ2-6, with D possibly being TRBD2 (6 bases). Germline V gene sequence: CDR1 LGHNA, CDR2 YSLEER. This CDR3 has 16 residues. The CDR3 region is CASSQEGGTGANVLTF. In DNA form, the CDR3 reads TGTGCCAGCAGCCAAGAAGGAGGGACTGGGGCCAACGTCCTGACTTTC.

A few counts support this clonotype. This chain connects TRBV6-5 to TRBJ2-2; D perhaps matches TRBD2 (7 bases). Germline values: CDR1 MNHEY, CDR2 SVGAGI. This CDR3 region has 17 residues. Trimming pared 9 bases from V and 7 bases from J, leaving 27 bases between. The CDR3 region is CARTPSLDGGQHGELFF. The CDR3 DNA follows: TGTGCCAGAACCCCCTCACTGGACGGGGGGCAGCACGGGGAGCTGTTTTTT.

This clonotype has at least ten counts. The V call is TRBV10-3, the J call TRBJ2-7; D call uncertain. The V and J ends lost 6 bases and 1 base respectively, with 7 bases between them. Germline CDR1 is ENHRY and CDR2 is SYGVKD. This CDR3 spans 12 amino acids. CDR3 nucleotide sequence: TGTGCCATCAGGGCCGGGTCCTACGAGCAGTACTTC. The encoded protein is CAIRAGSYEQYF.

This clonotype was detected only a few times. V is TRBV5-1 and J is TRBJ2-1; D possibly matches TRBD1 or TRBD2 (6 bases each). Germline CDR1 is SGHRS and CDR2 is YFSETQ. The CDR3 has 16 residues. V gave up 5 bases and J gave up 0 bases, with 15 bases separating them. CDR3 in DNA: TGCGCCAGCAGGGGGGGCGGGGCGAGCTCCTACAATGAGCAGTTCTTC. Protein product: CASRGGGASSYNEQFF.

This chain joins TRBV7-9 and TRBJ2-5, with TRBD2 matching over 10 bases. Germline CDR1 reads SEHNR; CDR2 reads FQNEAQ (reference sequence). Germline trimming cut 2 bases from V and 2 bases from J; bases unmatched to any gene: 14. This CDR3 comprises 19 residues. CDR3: CASSLSRASGSPWQETQYF. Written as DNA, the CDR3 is TGTGCCAGCAGCTTAAGTCGGGCTAGCGGGAGCCCCTGGCAAGAGACCCAGTACTTC. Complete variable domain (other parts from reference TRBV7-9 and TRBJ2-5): DTGVSQNPRHKITKRGQNVTFRCDPISEHNRLYWYRQTLGQGPEFLTYFQNEAQLEKSRLLSDRFSAERPKGSFSTLEIQRTEQGDSAMYLCASSLSRASGSPWQETQYFGPGTRLLVL.

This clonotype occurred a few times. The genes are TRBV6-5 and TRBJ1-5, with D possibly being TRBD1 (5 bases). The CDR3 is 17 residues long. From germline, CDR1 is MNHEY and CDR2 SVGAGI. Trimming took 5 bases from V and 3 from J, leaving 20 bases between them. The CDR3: CASSPFRAGAINQPQHF. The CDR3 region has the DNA TGTGCCAGCAGTCCTTTTAGGGCTGGGGCGATCAATCAGCCCCAGCATTTT.

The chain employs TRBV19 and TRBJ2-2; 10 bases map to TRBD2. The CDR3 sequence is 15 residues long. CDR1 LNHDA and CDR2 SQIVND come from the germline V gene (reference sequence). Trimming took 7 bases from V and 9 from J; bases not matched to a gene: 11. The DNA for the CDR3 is TGTGCCAGTACTTATGGGCTAGCGGGAGTCCGGGAGCTGTTTTTT. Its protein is CASTYGLAGVRELFF.

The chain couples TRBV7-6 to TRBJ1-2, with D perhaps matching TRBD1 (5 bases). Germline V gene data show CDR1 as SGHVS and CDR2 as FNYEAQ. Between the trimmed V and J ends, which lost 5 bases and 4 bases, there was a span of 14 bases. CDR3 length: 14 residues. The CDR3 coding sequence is TGTGCCAGCAGCCCCTTCGGGAGGGGCTATGGCTACACCTTC. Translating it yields CASSPFGRGYGYTF.

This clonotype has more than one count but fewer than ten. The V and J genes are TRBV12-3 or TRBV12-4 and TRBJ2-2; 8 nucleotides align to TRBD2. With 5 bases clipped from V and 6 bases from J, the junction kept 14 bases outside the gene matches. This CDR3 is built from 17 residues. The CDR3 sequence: CASSPYPGTSKAGELFF. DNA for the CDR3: TGTGCCAGCAGTCCGTACCCAGGGACTAGTAAGGCCGGGGAGCTGTTTTTT.

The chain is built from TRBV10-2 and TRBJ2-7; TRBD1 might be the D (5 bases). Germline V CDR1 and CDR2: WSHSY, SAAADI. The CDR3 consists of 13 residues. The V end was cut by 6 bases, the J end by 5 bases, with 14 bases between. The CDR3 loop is CASRGQGQHEQYF. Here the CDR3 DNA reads TGCGCCAGCAGAGGGCAGGGTCAGCACGAGCAGTACTTC.

CDR3 coding DNA: TGCGCCAGCAGCTTGACGGCAGCCCAAGAGACCCAGTACTTC. It codes for CASSLTAAQETQYF. The V call is TRBV5-1, the J call TRBJ2-5; D gene ambiguous. Germline values: CDR1 SGHRS, CDR2 YFSETQ. The length of the CDR3 is 14 residues. Between the trimmed V and J ends, which lost 1 base and 1 base, there was a span of 8 bases.